This entry lists 28 T cell receptor beta chains sequenced from one sample in a study of molecular identifiers for immune sequencing clone quantification. Using its own MiXCR run on the PCR reads, TCRdb lists one record per CDR3 protein. In the table there are 460,000 or so distinct CDR3 sequences, less than 30% of which are singletons. The material sequenced was naive CD8+ T cells from blood, with Jurkat cell RNA spiked in. Described subset: FACS-sorted CD8+CD4-CCR7+CD45RA+ naive T cells. The receptors stem from a human donor in good health. Some libraries in this study had Jurkat cell RNA spiked in.

Notes on this clonotype: The CDR3 carries no conserved terminal phenylalanine or tryptophan, so it likely arises from a read error. The chain employs TRBV7-9 and TRBJ1-1, with 7 nucleotides matching TRBD1. Losses at the gene ends were 9 bases for V and 6 bases for J; bases not matched to a gene: 10. CDR1 and CDR2 (germline): SEHNR, FQNEAQ (reference sequence). The CDR3 spans 13 residues. The DNA for the CDR3 is TGTGCCAGTGAGGGACAGCCCAGTGCTGAAGCTTTCTCT. Translated, it gives CASEGQPSAEAFS.

In this sample, this clonotype turned up a few times. This chain links TRBV5-4 with TRBJ2-6; D is unresolved. The CDR3 length is 13 residues. V was shortened by 7 bases and J by 0 bases, with 5 bases between the two germline ends. Per the germline V gene, CDR1 is SGHNT and CDR2 is YYREEE (reference sequence). In DNA form, the CDR3 reads TGTGCCAGCCGATACTCTGGGGCCAACGTCCTGACTTTC. Translation gives CASRYSGANVLTF.

The J gene is TRBJ2-7, the V gene TRBV10-3; D unresolved. The CDR3 covers 14 residues. The germline V gene has CDR1 ENHRY and CDR2 SYGVKD. Trimming pared 0 bases from V and 5 bases from J, leaving 11 bases between. Here the CDR3 reads CAISESKLRHEQYF. In DNA, the CDR3 is TGTGCCATCAGTGAGTCGAAACTAAGGCACGAGCAGTACTTC.

This clonotype has ten or more counts. The chain carries TRBV7-9 and TRBJ2-3; D is perhaps TRBD1 (6 bases). Germline CDR1 reads SEHNR; CDR2 reads FQNEAQ (reference sequence). V lost 5 bases, J lost 1 base, and 13 bases lay in between. CDR3 length equals 15 residues. The DNA for the CDR3 is TGTGCCAGCAGCATCAACAGGGCCCGCACAGATACGCAGTATTTT. It yields the protein CASSINRARTDTQYF.

The CDR3 loop is CASSEAGFGTGELFF. Here the CDR3 DNA reads TGTGCCAGCAGTGAAGCAGGGTTCGGCACCGGGGAGCTGTTTTTT. V is TRBV6-1 and J is TRBJ2-2, with D unclear. CDR3 length: 15 amino acids. The germline V and J ends were trimmed by 0 bases and 4 bases, with 9 bases remaining between them. Germline V lookup: CDR1 MNHNS, CDR2 SASEGT.

Turning to this clonotype: Germline and junction disagree at one end, which may indicate a read error. The chain joins TRBV6-5 to TRBJ2-7; possible D gene TRBD2, 6 bases. CDR1 MNHEY and CDR2 SVGAGI come from the germline V gene. The CDR3 totals 12 residues. CDR3: CANSSAGFEQYF. Here the CDR3 DNA reads TGTGCCAACAGTTCCGCGGGGTTCGAGCAGTACTTC.

The chain recombines TRBV12-3 or TRBV12-4 with TRBJ2-1; a weak D match, TRBD1 (6 bases). The CDR3 has 15 residues. Between the trimmed V and J ends, which lost 6 bases and 2 bases, there was a span of 14 bases. The CDR3: CASRGASATYNEQFF. The CDR3 coding sequence is TGTGCCAGCAGGGGGGCTTCTGCTACCTACAATGAGCAGTTCTTC.

This clonotype was found a few times. The rearrangement links TRBV6-5 to TRBJ1-4, with TRBD1 matching over 7 bases. Trimming cost V 2 bases and J 3 bases; bases outside gene matches: 6. Germline loops: CDR1 MNHEY, CDR2 SVGAGI. This CDR3 is built from 16 residues. CDR3 amino acids: CASSYRGTVSNEKLFF. The CDR3 nucleotides are TGTGCCAGCAGTTACCGGGGGACAGTCTCTAATGAAAAACTGTTTTTT.

Points on this clonotype: At one boundary the junction diverges from the germline segment, which might be a read error. This chain uses TRBV5-6 with TRBJ2-1; D call uncertain. Germline assignment: CDR1 SGHDT and CDR2 YYEEEE. The CDR3 has 12 amino acids. The CDR3: CASSLSYNERFF. The DNA of the CDR3 is TGTGCCAGCAGCTTGAGCTACAATGAGCGGTTCTTC.

This clonotype occurred many times. CDR3 sequence (DNA): TGTGCCAGCAGTTTACCCTCGCAGACCCAGTACTTC. Translating it yields CASSLPSQTQYF. The V and J genes are TRBV27 and TRBJ2-5; D uncertain. Trimming left V 2 bases short and J 6 bases short, with 7 bases between. Germline V CDR1 and CDR2: MNHEY, SMNVEV (reference sequence). The CDR3 covers 12 residues.

To note about this clonotype: A junction boundary mismatches the germline segment, possibly from a read error. The chain couples TRBV4-3 to TRBJ2-7; 9 bases line up with TRBD2. Germline-derived CDR1 and CDR2 are LGHNA and YSLEER. The CDR3 length is 16 residues. The CDR3 protein is CTSSQDSGTSRYEQYF. In nucleotides, the CDR3 is TGCACCAGCAGCCAAGACTCCGGGACTAGCAGATACGAGCAGTACTTC.

The chain has TRBV25-1 and TRBJ2-2, with D maybe TRBD2 (6 bases). V was shortened by 10 bases and J by 6 bases, with 21 bases between the two germline ends. This CDR3 is 15 amino acids long. Germline V gene lookup returns CDR1 MGHDK and CDR2 SYGVNS. The CDR3 nucleotides are TGTGCCACCGAGGACCAGGGACTCTCTCCCGGGGAGCTGTTTTTT. Translated: CATEDQGLSPGELFF.

This clonotype was seen a few times. The V gene is TRBV7-9, the J gene TRBJ1-5; 7 nucleotides align to TRBD1. This CDR3 is 17 amino acids long. CDR1 and CDR2 (germline): SEHNR, FQNEAQ (reference sequence). Trimming took 4 bases from V and 2 from J; bases not matched to a gene: 11. This CDR3 reads CASSWEGAAVGNQPQHF. CDR3 nucleotide sequence: TGTGCCAGCAGCTGGGAGGGGGCAGCGGTGGGCAATCAGCCCCAGCATTTT. The whole variable domain, filled in from reference TRBV7-9 and TRBJ1-5, reads DTGVSQNPRHKITKRGQNVTFRCDPISEHNRLYWYRQTLGQGPEFLTYFQNEAQLEKSRLLSDRFSAERPKGSFSTLEIQRTEQGDSAMYLCASSWEGAAVGNQPQHFGDGTRLSIL.

The sample holds many counts of this clonotype. This chain joins TRBV6-5 and TRBJ2-7; 7 nucleotides line up with TRBD1. Germline V gene sequence: CDR1 MNHEY, CDR2 SVGAGI. Trimming took 2 bases from V and 6 from J; bases not matched to a gene: 10. There are 15 residues in the CDR3. The CDR3 bases are TGTGCCAGCAGTTACGGGACAGCGTTGGTTTCCGAGCAGTACTTC. This codes for CASSYGTALVSEQYF.

The table lists this clonotype with a few counts. The chain recombines TRBV4-3 with TRBJ2-5, with 15 bases fitting TRBD2. The CDR3 sequence is 17 residues long. Germline CDR1 is LGHNA and CDR2 is YSLEER. The V gene end was trimmed by 0 bases and the J gene end by 4 bases; junction bases not matched to a gene: 3. The CDR3 loop is CASSQDRGLAGGETQYF. In DNA form, the CDR3 reads TGCGCCAGCAGCCAAGATAGGGGACTAGCGGGGGGAGAGACCCAGTACTTC.

This clonotype was recorded at least ten times. The rearrangement links TRBV6-1 to TRBJ2-5; a weak D match, TRBD2 (6 bases). Per the germline V gene, CDR1 is MNHNS and CDR2 is SASEGT. V was clipped by 4 bases and J by 3 bases, with 15 bases between them. The CDR3 contains 15 residues. CDR3 in amino acids: CASSVRDFTKETQYF. The DNA of the CDR3 is TGTGCCAGCAGTGTCCGGGACTTCACAAAAGAGACCCAGTACTTC.

In regard to this clonotype: A much larger clone is a single base away; this may be a read error. The V call is TRBV28, the J call TRBJ2-7; 10 bases are shared with TRBD2. CDR1 is MDHEN, CDR2 SYDVKM, per germline. This CDR3 has 15 residues. CDR3: CAGSLPSGSTDEQYF. CDR3 sequence (DNA): TGTGCCGGCAGTTTACCTAGCGGGAGTACGGACGAGCAGTACTTC.

This clonotype was recorded many times. The genes are TRBV4-3 and TRBJ2-3; 12 bases line up with TRBD2. This CDR3 contains 17 residues. Germline-derived CDR1 and CDR2 are LGHNA and YSLEER. V lost 1 base and J lost 0; bases outside the gene matches: 2. The CDR3 coding sequence is TGCGCCAGCAGCCAAGGACTAGCGGGGGCGAGCACAGATACGCAGTATTTT. Residues: CASSQGLAGASTDTQYF.

V is TRBV29-1 and J is TRBJ2-1; D ambiguous. The CDR3 covers 11 residues. V lost 6 bases, J lost 9 bases, and 12 bases lay in between. The germline V gene encodes CDR1 SQVTM and CDR2 ANQGSEA. The DNA of the CDR3 is TGCAGCGTCCCTACCCCCGGTGAGCAGTTCTTC. The encoded protein is CSVPTPGEQFF.

In this sample, this clonotype turned up many times. The rearrangement links TRBV27 to TRBJ2-5; D gene unclear. Per the germline V gene, CDR1 is MNHEY and CDR2 is SMNVEV (reference sequence). This CDR3 has 10 amino acids. V was trimmed by 4 bases and J by 5 bases, leaving 2 bases between them. For the CDR3, the DNA is TGTGCCAGCAGTTACGAGACCCAGTACTTC. Residues: CASSYETQYF.

The V call is TRBV27, the J call TRBJ2-7; no clear D. The length of the CDR3 is 14 residues. V was shortened by 6 bases and J by 0 bases, with 12 bases between the two germline ends. The germline CDR1 and CDR2 sequences are MNHEY and SMNVEV (reference sequence). CDR3 bases: TGTGCCAGCAGCCATAGAGGTTCCTCCTACGAGCAGTACTTC. It codes for CASSHRGSSYEQYF.

CDR3: CASSSGTVEQYF. The CDR3 nucleotides read TGTGCCAGCAGCTCGGGGACCGTCGAGCAGTACTTC. The rearrangement uses TRBV7-9 and TRBJ2-7, with D possibly being TRBD1 or TRBD2 (5 bases each). The CDR3 has 12 amino acids. Germline lookup yields CDR1 SEHNR and CDR2 FQNEAQ (reference sequence). Trimming removed 4 bases at V and 6 bases at J, with 10 bases between.

This clonotype was found many times. The J gene is TRBJ1-1, the V gene TRBV4-3; D gene uncertain. This CDR3 contains 17 residues. Trimming took 0 bases from V and 0 from J, leaving 14 bases between them. Germline CDR1 LGHNA, CDR2 YSLEER. CDR3 region: CASSQDQSISMNTEAFF. The CDR3 bases are TGCGCCAGCAGCCAAGATCAGTCCATCTCGATGAACACTGAAGCTTTCTTT.

The chain is built from TRBV28 and TRBJ2-5; D is unclear. Germline lookup yields CDR1 MDHEN and CDR2 SYDVKM. V lost 2 bases to trimming and J lost 0 bases, with 19 bases between them. This CDR3 contains 18 residues. DNA of the CDR3: TGTGCCAGCAGTTTAGTCGTGGAGTCGGACGAAAACCAAGAGACCCAGTACTTC. Amino acids: CASSLVVESDENQETQYF.

This clonotype has a handful of counts. A clone one base away is much larger, so this may be a read error. The CDR3 DNA sequence: TGTGCCAGCCGCCACTGGCCGGAGAGCACAGATACGCAGTATTTT. This sequence encodes CASRHWPESTDTQYF. This chain links TRBV11-2 with TRBJ2-3; D ambiguous. Germline assignment: CDR1 SGHAT and CDR2 FQNNGV. The CDR3 length is 15 residues. V dropped 8 bases and J dropped 0 bases, with 15 bases sitting between them.

This clonotype appeared a few times. This chain links TRBV15 with TRBJ1-5; TRBD1 matches 8 bases. V lost 5 bases, J lost 1 base, and 4 bases stayed unmatched. The CDR3 loop spans 15 amino acids. CDR1 and CDR2 (germline): LNHNV, YYDKDF (reference sequence). CDR3 amino acids: CATSLTGGSNQPQHF. The CDR3 DNA is TGTGCCACCAGCCTTACAGGGGGGAGCAATCAGCCCCAGCATTTT.

The gene calls are TRBV6-2 or TRBV6-3 and TRBJ2-7, with D possibly being TRBD2 (7 bases). This CDR3 has 15 residues. Trimming left V 5 bases short and J 6 bases short, with 20 bases between. Germline values: CDR1 MNHEY, CDR2 SVGEGT. This CDR3 reads CASSQFRGAFGEQYF. Written as DNA, the CDR3 is TGTGCCAGCAGTCAGTTTCGGGGGGCCTTTGGCGAGCAGTACTTC.

In the case of this clonotype: Just one base apart from a much larger clone, this may be a read error. The chain has TRBV20-1 and TRBJ2-5; D perhaps matches TRBD2 (5 bases). The CDR3 totals 12 residues. CDR1 and CDR2 from the germline V gene are DFQATT and SNEGSKA (reference sequence). This CDR3 reads CSAATTGETQCF. CDR3 in DNA: TGCAGTGCCGCGACTACTGGGGAGACCCAGTGCTTC.